One sample yielded the 17 T cell receptor beta chains listed below, sequenced in a study of beta chain features in type 1 diabetes. Sequencing targeted expressed TCRB transcripts, as all isolated RNA had been reverse transcribed. The assay was immunoSEQ multiplex PCR, and TCRdb's table has in-frame clones only and misses some. Among 130,000 to 150,000 clones, nearly 50% were seen once, and the ten largest hold around 0.45%. Material: Tregs from blood. The receptors were gathered from a young man in good health.

The chain recombines TRBV11-2 with TRBJ1-2; TRBD1 is a possible D gene (5 bases). The CDR3 sequence is 14 residues long. V lost 5 bases and J lost 4, with 14 bases in between. Germline loops: CDR1 SGHAT, CDR2 FQNNGV. CDR3: CASSRSGGGYGYTF. DNA for the CDR3: TGTGCCAGCAGCCGCAGCGGGGGTGGCTATGGCTACACCTTC.

The V and J genes are TRBV19 and TRBJ1-1, with D tentatively TRBD1 (6 bases). The V gene's germline CDR1 is LNHDA and CDR2 SQIVND (reference sequence). This CDR3 contains 14 residues. V lost 6 bases and J lost 5, with 16 bases in between. The CDR3 loop is CASSDRQAGTEAFF. In DNA, the CDR3 is TGTGCCAGTAGCGATAGACAGGCGGGTACTGAAGCTTTCTTT.

The table lists this clone with a few counts. This chain uses TRBV5-1 with TRBJ1-1; 11 bases are a match to TRBD1. Trimming removed 3 bases from V and 1 base from J; junction bases left unmatched: 2. CDR3 length equals 15 residues. In germline, CDR1 is SGHRS, CDR2 YFSETQ. CDR3 bases: TGCGCCAGCAGCTCAGGACAGGGGGCGAACACTGAAGCTTTCTTT. Its translation: CASSSGQGANTEAFF. Full variable domain (missing parts from reference TRBV5-1 and TRBJ1-1): KAGVTQTPRYLIKTRGQQVTLSCSPISGHRSVSWYQQTPGQGLQFLFEYFSETQRNKGNFPGRFSGRQFSNSRSEMNVSTLELGDSALYLCASSSGQGANTEAFFGQGTRLTVV.

The genes are TRBV7-2 and TRBJ2-1, with D possibly being TRBD1 (5 bases). V lost 5 bases, J lost 11 bases, and 19 bases lay in between. This CDR3 is built from 14 residues. Per germline, CDR1 SGHTA and CDR2 FQGNSA. CDR3 nucleotides: TGTGCCAGCAGCGGACGTCGCGACAGCGCCCAGCAGTTCTTC. Protein product: CASSGRRDSAQQFF.

As concerns this clone: Distinct nucleotide sequences in the sample also encode this CDR3. The rearrangement uses TRBV7-2 and TRBJ2-1; 11 bases fit TRBD2. CDR1 and CDR2 (germline): SGHTA, FQGNSA. V lost 1 base to trimming and J lost 6 bases; unmatched junction nucleotides: 2. The CDR3 sequence is 15 residues long. The CDR3 region is CASSLGTSGSNEQFF. CDR3 coding DNA: TGTGCCAGCAGCTTAGGTACTAGCGGGAGCAATGAGCAGTTCTTC.

The chain is built from TRBV7-2 and TRBJ1-5; tentative D call: TRBD1 (6 bases). The CDR3 is 15 amino acids. In germline, CDR1 is SGHTA, CDR2 FQGNSA. Between the trimmed V and J ends, which lost 4 bases and 7 bases, there was a span of 17 bases. The CDR3 loop reads CASSYRTGSAQPQHF. CDR3 DNA: TGTGCCAGCAGCTATCGAACAGGGAGCGCGCAGCCCCAGCATTTT.

This clone was observed a few times. V is TRBV6-6 and J is TRBJ2-1; D is possibly TRBD2 (5 bases). Trimming shortened V by 5 bases and J by 7 bases, and 12 bases separated the two germline ends. The CDR3 totals 13 residues. Germline V gene sequence: CDR1 MNHNY, CDR2 SVGAGI (reference sequence). This CDR3 is CASSPLGENEQFF. The CDR3 DNA sequence: TGTGCCAGCAGTCCCCTCGGGGAGAATGAGCAGTTCTTC.

V and J are TRBV5-4 and TRBJ2-7; D uncertain. Germline lookup yields CDR1 SGHNT and CDR2 YYREEE (reference sequence). The V end was cut by 4 bases, the J end by 4 bases, with 12 bases between. CDR3 length equals 13 residues. The CDR3 DNA sequence: TGTGCCAGCAGCCTCGGTCGCCAATACGAGCAGTACTTC. Its translation: CASSLGRQYEQYF.

J is TRBJ2-7 and V is TRBV30; D is undetermined. Germline V lookup: CDR1 GTSNPN, CDR2 SVGIG (reference sequence). The ends were cut back, 7 bases at V and 2 bases at J, with 9 bases in the middle. The CDR3 extends over 11 amino acids. This CDR3 is CASAGTYEQYF. CDR3 DNA: TGTGCCTCGGCAGGTACCTACGAGCAGTACTTC.

This clone showed up just once. The chain uses TRBV6-4 and TRBJ2-2; TRBD1 matches 10 bases. Germline values: CDR1 MRHNA, CDR2 SNTAGT. The CDR3 runs 16 residues. The V and J ends lost 8 bases and 5 bases, in that order; junction bases with no gene match: 11. The CDR3 loop is CASQPTGTGVTGELFF. The CDR3 DNA follows: TGTGCCAGCCAACCGACGGGGACAGGGGTAACCGGGGAGCTGTTTTTT.

The genes are TRBV11-2 and TRBJ2-4, with 8 bases aligning to TRBD2. Losses at the gene ends were 5 bases for V and 0 bases for J; bases not matched to a gene: 9. Germline V CDR1 and CDR2: SGHAT, FQNNGV. This CDR3 region has 17 residues. The CDR3 DNA is TGTGCCAGCAGCCCCGGGCGGGGGGCTGGAGCCAAAAACATTCAGTACTTC. The encoded protein is CASSPGRGAGAKNIQYF.

There are a few counts of this clone. This chain links TRBV30 with TRBJ1-4; D is perhaps TRBD1 (6 bases). Trimming took off 4 bases at V and 10 bases at J, with 16 bases between the two ends. Germline assignment: CDR1 GTSNPN and CDR2 SVGIG (reference sequence). The CDR3 loop spans 13 amino acids. The CDR3 nucleotides read TGTGCCTGGAAGGACAGCTCCTATGGAAAACTGTTTTTT. It encodes CAWKDSSYGKLFF. Drawing the rest from reference TRBV30 and TRBJ1-4, the complete variable domain is SQTIHQWPATLVQPVGSPLSLECTVEGTSNPNLYWYRQAAGRGLQLLFYSVGIGQISSEVPQNLSASRPQDRQFILSSKKLLLSDSGFYLCAWKDSSYGKLFFGSGTQLSVL.

The rearrangement joins TRBV7-8 to TRBJ2-1, with a possible D match to TRBD1 (6 bases). Trimming shortened V by 6 bases and J by 0 bases, and 18 bases separated the two germline ends. The CDR3 loop spans 17 amino acids. Germline V lookup: CDR1 SGHVS, CDR2 FQNEAQ. This CDR3 is CASSPKVGATSYNEQFF. The CDR3 region has the DNA TGTGCCAGCAGTCCAAAGGTGGGGGCCACCTCCTACAATGAGCAGTTCTTC.

In its sample, this clone was seen a few times. The chain recombines TRBV2 with TRBJ2-7, with D maybe TRBD2 (5 bases). V was pared by 7 bases and J by 0 bases, with 10 bases between. This CDR3 is built from 13 residues. Per the germline V gene, CDR1 is SNHLY and CDR2 is FYNNEI. CDR3 nucleotides: TGTGCCAGCATTCCGGGGAGCTCCTACGAGCAGTACTTC. Protein sequence: CASIPGSSYEQYF.

This clone was detected a few times. The chain carries TRBV5-1 and TRBJ2-7, with D possibly matching TRBD2 (5 bases). Germline V CDR1 and CDR2: SGHRS, YFSETQ. Trimming cost V 2 bases and J 3 bases, with 12 bases left between them. CDR3 size: 14 residues. For the CDR3, the DNA is TGCGCCAGCAGCTTAGCGGCCTGGGACTACGAGCAGTACTTC. Its protein product is CASSLAAWDYEQYF.

This chain uses TRBV6-5 with TRBJ2-3; weak D call: TRBD1 (6 bases). The CDR3 has 13 residues. The V gene lost 4 bases and the J gene lost 4 bases, with 9 bases spanning the gap. Per germline, CDR1 MNHEY and CDR2 SVGAGI. The CDR3 DNA follows: TGTGCCAGCAGTTCCCAGGGGCCAGATACGCAGTATTTT. This sequence encodes CASSSQGPDTQYF.

The chain uses TRBV29-1 and TRBJ2-3; 7 bases map to TRBD1. Per the germline V gene, CDR1 is SQVTM and CDR2 is ANQGSEA. V gave up 7 bases and J gave up 0 bases; unmatched junction bases: 7. The CDR3 is made up of 14 amino acids. The CDR3: CSARGQFSTDTQYF. CDR3 nucleotide sequence: TGCAGCGCCCGGGGACAGTTCAGCACAGATACGCAGTATTTT.